This T cell receptor beta chain was captured by sequencing in a study of blood T cell repertoires in COVID-19 (dated by TCRdb to the early 2020s). Some background on the complete study: Samples from collaborators originated in the United States, Italy and Spain and spanned both the acute and convalescent phases of COVID-19. Deeply sampled blood TCRbeta repertoires from subjects exposed to, actively infected with, or recovered from COVID-19 were included in the dataset. The repertoires were released in a freely available public database meant as a resource for research on the immune response to SARS-CoV-2. The material from the prospective study consisted of cDNA or gDNA derived from T cells, B-cell-depleted T cells, or PBMCs. The samples were drawn from the first 160 participants of the ongoing ImmuneRACE study and from some 1,300 subjects provided by 6 global collaborators. Sample metadata almost always included a de-identified subject ID, COVID-19 status, age in years and sex. HLA class I and class II types, where available, came from metadata supplied by the sample provider rather than from assay-based typing.

Whole blood was collected in K2EDTA tubes by collaborating institutions according to the institutions' own protocols. For TCRbeta analysis, collaborators shipped samples as frozen whole blood, isolated PBMCs, or DNA extracted from either of those sample types. TCRbeta CDR3 regions were amplified from genomic DNA using the immunoSEQ Assay, a bias-controlled multiplex PCR. On the authors' methods: Within the assay, amplification of reference gene primers was used to estimate how many nucleated cells each sample contained. To quantify the absolute abundance of each unique TCRbeta CDR3 rearrangement, sequence reads were collapsed and filtered. For each sample, productive Simpson clonality was calculated as the square root of Simpson's diversity index over productive rearrangements. TCRdb obtained this table from immuneACCESS and retained in-frame rearrangements with V and J assigned. These tables miss some clones; where compared with another copy, unresolved V genes account for less than half of the shortfall, and the remainder is unexplained. For V, J and clone size, that table is used; D and trimming come from the DNA. The sample table lists approximately 170,000 clones, roughly four fifths of them with a count of one. The top ten hold over 2.5% of the sample.

Overall study outcomes, separate from this receptor: The quantity of clinical and demographic metadata differed by source and by participant and was supplied without curation.

The sample holds one count of this clone. Its antigen is not yet known. There are no base qualities to consult, and no much larger clone falls within one base. The CDR3 numbers 14 residues from cysteine through phenylalanine. Of all the DNA, just the CDR3 is kept, 42 bases in frame from base 1. For CDR1 and CDR2, the germline V gene lists SGHTA and FQGNSA. At the junction V is shortened by 4 bases and J by 4 bases; bases outside the gene matches: 6. The clonotype originates from a human donor with acute or convalescent COVID-19. The donor label of this sample is uncertain. This sequence uses TRBV7-2 and TRBJ1-2, and 7 junction bases match TRBD1. The sample was peripheral blood. For the CDR3, the sequence is CASSSDGQVYGYTF. The bases are TGTGCCAGCAGCTCAGATGGACAGGTCTATGGCTACACCTTC.